Below, one T cell receptor beta chain is given with its context. Antigen unknown. This entry is derived from a study of cytomegalovirus exposure and HLA in healthy donors. It was with 60 Vbeta and 13 Jbeta primers that the PCR ran. TCRdb's table, derived via immunoSEQ multiplex PCR, lists solely in-frame clones and lacks some. This table holds around 180,000 clones, around 80% found once. Regarding donors, all were healthy bone marrow donors. At collection, donors were nominally healthy, but unrecorded immune exposures were probable. The CDR3 has 13 amino acids. Trimming took 4 bases from V and 5 from J, leaving 14 bases between them. Germline assignment: CDR1 SQVTM and CDR2 ANQGSEA. Overall study results and limits: Looking again later, the authors saw that most CMV-associated TCR beta chains seemed HLA-restricted. Across all donors, roughly uniform sequencing depth was an assumption of the presence/absence analyses.

The sample consisted of PBMCs. The TCR originated in a man aged 35-49 years in good health and CMV-seronegative. The chain has TRBV29-1 and TRBJ1-2; the D gene is possibly TRBD1 (6 bases). The DNA for the CDR3 is TGCAGCGTTGCCGATGGACAGTTTTATGGCTACACCTTC. Translated, it gives CSVADGQFYGYTF.